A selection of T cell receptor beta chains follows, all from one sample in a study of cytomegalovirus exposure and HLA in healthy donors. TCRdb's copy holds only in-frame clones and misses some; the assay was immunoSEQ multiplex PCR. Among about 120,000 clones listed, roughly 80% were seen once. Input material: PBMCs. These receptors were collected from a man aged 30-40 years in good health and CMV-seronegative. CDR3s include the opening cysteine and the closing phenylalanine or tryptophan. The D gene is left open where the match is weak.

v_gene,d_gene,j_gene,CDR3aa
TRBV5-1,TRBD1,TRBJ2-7,CASSGTGSSYEQYF
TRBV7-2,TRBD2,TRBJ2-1,CASSFVGEGEQFF
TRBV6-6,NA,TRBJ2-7,CASSSPDSRPYEQYF
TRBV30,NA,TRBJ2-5,CAWSSPPEETQYF
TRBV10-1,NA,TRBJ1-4,CASSHTREGKLFF
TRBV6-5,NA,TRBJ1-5,CASSPRSNQPQHF
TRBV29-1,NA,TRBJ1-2,CSVGGWWGLGYTF
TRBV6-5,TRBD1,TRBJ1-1,CASRYRGPHTEAFF
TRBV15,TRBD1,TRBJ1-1,CATSRDLGTVEAFF
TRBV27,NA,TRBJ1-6,CASAREGADNSPLHF
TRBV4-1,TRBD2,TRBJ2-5,CASSQDRLAGGQETQYF
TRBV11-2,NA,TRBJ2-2,CASSPPAGELFF
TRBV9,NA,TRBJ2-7,CASSVAGQGSVLYF
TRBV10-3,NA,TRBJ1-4,CAIRRDGGNEKLFF
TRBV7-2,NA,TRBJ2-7,CASSLNGDEQYF
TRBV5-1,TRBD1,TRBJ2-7,CASSLSDRAYEQYF
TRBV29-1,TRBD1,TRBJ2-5,CSQGTDETQYF
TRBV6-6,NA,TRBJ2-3,CASRITIGITTDTQYF
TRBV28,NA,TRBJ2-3,CASSLVDQGDTQYF
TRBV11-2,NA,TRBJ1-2,CASSLDLYGYTF
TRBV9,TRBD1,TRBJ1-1,CASSPGQGGTEAFF
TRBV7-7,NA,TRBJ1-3,CASSQGLGGSSGNTIYF
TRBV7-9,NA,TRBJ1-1,CASSLEQGAEAFF
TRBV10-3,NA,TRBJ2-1,CAISEGSGYHEQFF
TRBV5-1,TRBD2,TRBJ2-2,CASSFGSGGLITGELFF
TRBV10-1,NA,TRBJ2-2,CASSDNGAGELFF
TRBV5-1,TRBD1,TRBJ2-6,CASSPEGTGALGANGLTF
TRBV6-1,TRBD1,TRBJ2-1,CASSESWTGRDEQFF
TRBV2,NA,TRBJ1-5,CASNEKGAGQPQHF
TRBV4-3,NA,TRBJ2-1,CASSQEPRGNEQFF
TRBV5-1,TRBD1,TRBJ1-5,CASSLDGQGSNQPQHF
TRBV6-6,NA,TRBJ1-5,CASSYSGGINQPQHF
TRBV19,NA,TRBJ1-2,CASFNDWNYGYTF
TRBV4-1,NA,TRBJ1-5,CASSRSGGDNQPQHF
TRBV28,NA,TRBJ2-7,CASSNLSYEQYF
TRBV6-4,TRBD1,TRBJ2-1,CASSEGQGAVNEQFF
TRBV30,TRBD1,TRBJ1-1,CAWSRTGNNAFF
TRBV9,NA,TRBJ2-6,CASSAPLRGAGSGANVLTF
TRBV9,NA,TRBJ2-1,CASSVAVLTANEQFF
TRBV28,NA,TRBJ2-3,CASSGRTGEDTQYF
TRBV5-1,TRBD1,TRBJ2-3,CASTTGVPTDTQYF
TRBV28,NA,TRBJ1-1,CASSSPGYIRPEAFF
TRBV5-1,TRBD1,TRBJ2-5,CASSPGTDYQETQYF